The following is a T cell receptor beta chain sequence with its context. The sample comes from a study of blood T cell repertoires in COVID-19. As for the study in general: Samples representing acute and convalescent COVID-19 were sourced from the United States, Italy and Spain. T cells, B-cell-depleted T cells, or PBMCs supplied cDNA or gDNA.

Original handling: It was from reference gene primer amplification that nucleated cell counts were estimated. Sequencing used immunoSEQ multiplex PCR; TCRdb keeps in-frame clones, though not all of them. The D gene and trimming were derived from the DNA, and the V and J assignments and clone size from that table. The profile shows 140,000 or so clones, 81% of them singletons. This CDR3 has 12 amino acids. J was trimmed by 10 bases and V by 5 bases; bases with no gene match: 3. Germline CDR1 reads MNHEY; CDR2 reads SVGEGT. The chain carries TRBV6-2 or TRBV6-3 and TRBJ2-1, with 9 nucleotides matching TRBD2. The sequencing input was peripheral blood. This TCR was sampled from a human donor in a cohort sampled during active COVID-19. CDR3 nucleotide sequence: TGTGCCAGCAGTGCCCTAGCGGGGGAGCAGTTCTTC. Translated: CASSALAGEQFF.